This T cell receptor (beta chain) was sequenced for a study of cytomegalovirus exposure and HLA in healthy donors. Study results and limitations: A later analysis showed HLA-associated TCR beta chains outstripping equally common others in clonal expansion. Highly shared sequence variants in one cluster were likely a sequencing artifact.

Vbeta (60) and Jbeta (13) primers were used in the PCR. Libraries were prepared by immunoSEQ multiplex PCR; TCRdb keeps only in-frame clonotypes and omits some of them. The data hold under 200,000 clones, with around 75% observed a single time. The CDR3 consists of 12 residues. J lost 6 bases, V lost 11 bases, and 8 bases had no gene match. Concerning this clone itself: As yet, its antigen is unknown.

The origin of this receptor is a male donor in good health and CMV-seronegative. This chain connects TRBV23-1 to TRBJ1-1; 8 positions agree with TRBD1. TRBV23-1 is recorded as an ORF, its role being uncertain. Sequenced: PBMCs. The CDR3 here is CASRQGTSEAFF. Written as DNA, the CDR3 is TGCGCCTCCAGACAGGGGACCTCTGAAGCTTTCTTT.